Detailed here is one T cell receptor beta chain. The antigen is undetermined. The record originates from a study of T cell clonotyping in hematopoietic cell transplantation. Whole-study context: Pretransplant recipient samples were taken after cytoreduction. General study findings and limits: At the given depth, recipient repertoires were over 97% de novo clonotypes.

The assay was immunoSEQ multiplex PCR, and TCRdb's table has in-frame clones only and misses some. The table lists roughly 50,000 clones, 85% to 90% of them singletons, with 5.5% to 7% in the top ten. As to time point: recipient sample about 28 days before transplant, after cytoreduction. This sequence was found in a man in his sixties with biphenotypic leukemia. Some clones in this sample may be carry-over from other donors' samples. The sample in question was peripheral blood mononuclear cells, obtained before stem cell transplant.

In DNA, the CDR3 is TGTGCCGGGGGGCCCCCGGGTGGTGAGCAGTTCTTC. Translation gives CAGGPPGGEQFF. The chain couples TRBV2 to TRBJ2-1; the D gene could be TRBD1 or TRBD2 (6 bases each). V was pared by 11 bases and J by 9 bases, with 17 bases between. The CDR3 sequence is 12 residues long. Germline V gene sequence: CDR1 SNHLY, CDR2 FYNNEI.